The subject of this entry is one T cell receptor (beta chain). The sample comes from a study of blood T cells in healthy people across ages. Caucasian, healthy and from Russia, the donors were aged between roughly 6 and 95. For the second PCR, which ran for about 7 to 11 cycles, a sample-barcoded 5' primer and a J-beta primer mix were used. TCRdb fed the 5' RACE reads into MiXCR, producing one record per CDR3 protein. The sample comprises about 1.6 million distinct CDR3 sequences, approximately 32% of which are singletons, and over 9% rests with the top ten. Sequencing input: blood. The sequence derives from a woman in her 30s in good health.

The DNA of the CDR3 is TGTGCCAGCAGCCGCCCCCTGACAGGAACAGGGATCACTGAAGCTTTCTTT. Amino acid sequence: CASSRPLTGTGITEAFF. The J gene is TRBJ1-1, the V gene TRBV7-9; TRBD1 is a possible D gene (6 bases). The CDR3 has 17 amino acids. Trimming left V 5 bases short and J 4 bases short, with 23 bases between. The V gene's germline CDR1 is SEHNR and CDR2 FQNEAQ (reference sequence).